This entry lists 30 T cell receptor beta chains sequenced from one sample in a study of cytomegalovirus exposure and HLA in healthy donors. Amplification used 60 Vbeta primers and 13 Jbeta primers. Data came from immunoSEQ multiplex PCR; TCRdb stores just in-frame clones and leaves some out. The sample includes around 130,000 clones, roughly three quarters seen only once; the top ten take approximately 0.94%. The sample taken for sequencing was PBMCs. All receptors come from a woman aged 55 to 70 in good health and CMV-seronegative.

As DNA, the CDR3 is TGTGCCTGGGGGACAGGGGGCGGCTACACCTTC. It is translated as CAWGTGGGYTF. V is TRBV30 and J is TRBJ1-2, with TRBD1 matching 12 bases. The V segment lost 5 bases and the J segment 8 bases; nucleotides outside the gene matches: 0. The CDR3 length is 11 residues. CDR1 GTSNPN and CDR2 SVGIG come from the germline V gene (reference sequence).

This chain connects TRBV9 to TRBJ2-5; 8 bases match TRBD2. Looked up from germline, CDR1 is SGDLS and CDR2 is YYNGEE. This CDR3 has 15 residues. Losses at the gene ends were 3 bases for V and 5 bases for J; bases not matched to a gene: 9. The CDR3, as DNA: TGTGCCAGCAGCGGACGGGAGGGGACATCGGAGACCCAGTACTTC. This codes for CASSGREGTSETQYF. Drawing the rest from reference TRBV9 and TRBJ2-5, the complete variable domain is DSGVTQTPKHLITATGQRVTLRCSPRSGDLSVYWYQQSLDQGLQFLIQYYNGEERAKGNILERFSAQQFPDLHSELNLSSLELGDSALYFCASSGREGTSETQYFGPGTRLLVL.

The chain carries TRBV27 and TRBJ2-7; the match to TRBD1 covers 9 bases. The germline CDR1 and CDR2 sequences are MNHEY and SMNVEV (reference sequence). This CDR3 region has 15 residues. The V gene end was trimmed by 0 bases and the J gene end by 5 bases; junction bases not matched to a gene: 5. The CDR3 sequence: CASSLSPGQGHEQYF. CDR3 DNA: TGTGCCAGCAGTTTATCTCCGGGACAGGGCCACGAGCAGTACTTC.

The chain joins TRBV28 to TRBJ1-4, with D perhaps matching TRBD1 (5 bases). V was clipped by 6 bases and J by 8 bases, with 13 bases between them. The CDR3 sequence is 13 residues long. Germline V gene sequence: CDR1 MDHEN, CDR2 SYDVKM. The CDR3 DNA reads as TGTGCCAGCAGCTTAGGGGCTGAGGAAAAACTGTTTTTT. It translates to CASSLGAEEKLFF.

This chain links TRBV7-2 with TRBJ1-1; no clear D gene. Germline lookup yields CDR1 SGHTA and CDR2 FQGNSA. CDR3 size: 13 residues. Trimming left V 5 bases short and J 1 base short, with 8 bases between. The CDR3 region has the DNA TGTGCCAGCAGCCTATACGGGAACACTGAAGCTTTCTTT. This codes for CASSLYGNTEAFF.

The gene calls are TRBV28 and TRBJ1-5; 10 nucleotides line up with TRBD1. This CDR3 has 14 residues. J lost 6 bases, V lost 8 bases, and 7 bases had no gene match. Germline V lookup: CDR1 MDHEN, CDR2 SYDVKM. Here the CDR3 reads CASRVGQGGQPQHF. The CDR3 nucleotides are TGTGCCAGCCGTGTCGGACAGGGGGGTCAGCCCCAGCATTTT.

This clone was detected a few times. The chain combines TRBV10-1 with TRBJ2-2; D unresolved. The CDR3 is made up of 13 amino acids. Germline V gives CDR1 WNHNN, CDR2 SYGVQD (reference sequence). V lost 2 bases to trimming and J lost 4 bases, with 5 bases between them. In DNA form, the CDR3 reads TGCGCCAGCAGTGAGACTCTCACCGGGGAGCTGTTTTTT. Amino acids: CASSETLTGELFF.

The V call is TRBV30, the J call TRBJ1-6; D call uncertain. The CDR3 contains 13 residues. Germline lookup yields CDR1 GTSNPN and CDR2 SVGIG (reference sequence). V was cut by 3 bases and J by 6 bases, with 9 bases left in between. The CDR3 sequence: CAWSAGFNSPLHF. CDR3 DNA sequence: TGTGCCTGGAGCGCCGGTTTTAATTCACCCCTCCACTTT.

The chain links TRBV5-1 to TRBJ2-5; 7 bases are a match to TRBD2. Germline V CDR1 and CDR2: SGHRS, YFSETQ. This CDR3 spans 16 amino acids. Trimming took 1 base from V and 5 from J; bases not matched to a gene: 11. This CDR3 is CASSLTIEGGMETQYF. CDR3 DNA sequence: TGCGCCAGCAGCTTGACGATTGAGGGAGGGATGGAGACCCAGTACTTC.

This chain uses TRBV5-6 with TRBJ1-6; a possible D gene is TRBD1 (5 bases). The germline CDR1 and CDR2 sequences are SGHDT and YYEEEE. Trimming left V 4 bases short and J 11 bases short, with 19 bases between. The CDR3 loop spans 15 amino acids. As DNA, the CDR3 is TGTGCCAGCAGCGGGGGGGTGGCCGTGGGGACACCCCTCCACTTT. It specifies CASSGGVAVGTPLHF.

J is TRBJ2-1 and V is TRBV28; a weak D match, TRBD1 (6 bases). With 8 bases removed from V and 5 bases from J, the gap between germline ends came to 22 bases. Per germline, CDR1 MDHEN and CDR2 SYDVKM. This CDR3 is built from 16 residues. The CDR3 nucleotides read TGTGCCAGCGCAGGGGTTGGGGGAGACTTCAACAATGAGCAGTTCTTC. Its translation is CASAGVGGDFNNEQFF.

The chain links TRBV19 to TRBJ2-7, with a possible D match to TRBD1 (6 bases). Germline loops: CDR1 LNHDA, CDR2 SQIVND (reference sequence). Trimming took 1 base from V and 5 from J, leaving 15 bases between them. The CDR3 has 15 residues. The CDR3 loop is CASSIGFRGAHEQYF. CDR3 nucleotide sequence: TGTGCCAGTAGTATAGGATTCAGGGGCGCACACGAGCAGTACTTC.

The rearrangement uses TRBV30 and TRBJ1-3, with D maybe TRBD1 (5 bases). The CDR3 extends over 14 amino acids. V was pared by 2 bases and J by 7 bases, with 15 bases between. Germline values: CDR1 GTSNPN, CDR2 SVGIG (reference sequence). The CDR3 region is CAWSPQRQSNTIYF. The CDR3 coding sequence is TGTGCCTGGAGTCCGCAGAGACAGTCTAACACCATATATTTT.

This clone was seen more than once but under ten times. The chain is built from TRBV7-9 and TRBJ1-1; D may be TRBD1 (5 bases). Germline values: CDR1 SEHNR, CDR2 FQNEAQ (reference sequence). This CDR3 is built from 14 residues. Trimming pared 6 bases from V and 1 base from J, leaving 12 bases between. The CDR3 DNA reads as TGTGCCAGCAGTTTTATAGGACAGAACACTGAAGCTTTCTTT. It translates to CASSFIGQNTEAFF.

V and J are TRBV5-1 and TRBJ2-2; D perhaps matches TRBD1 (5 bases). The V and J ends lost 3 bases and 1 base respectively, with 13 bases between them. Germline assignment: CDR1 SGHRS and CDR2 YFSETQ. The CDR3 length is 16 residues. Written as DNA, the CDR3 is TGCGCCAGCAGCTCTCTGGGTCAGGGGAACACCGGGGAGCTGTTTTTT. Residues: CASSSLGQGNTGELFF.

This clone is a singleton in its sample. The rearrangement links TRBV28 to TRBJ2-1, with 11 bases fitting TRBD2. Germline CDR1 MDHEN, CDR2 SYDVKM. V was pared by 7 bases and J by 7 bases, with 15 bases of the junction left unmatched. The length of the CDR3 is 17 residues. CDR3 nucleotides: TGTGCCAGCACCCATAGCGGGAGGGCCCTATCGTTGAATGAGCAGTTCTTC. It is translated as CASTHSGRALSLNEQFF.

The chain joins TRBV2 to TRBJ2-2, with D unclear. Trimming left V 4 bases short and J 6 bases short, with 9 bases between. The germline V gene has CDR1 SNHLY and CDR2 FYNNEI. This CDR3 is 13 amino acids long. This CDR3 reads CASSVNSAGELFF. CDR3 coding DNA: TGTGCCAGCAGTGTAAATAGTGCCGGGGAGCTGTTTTTT.

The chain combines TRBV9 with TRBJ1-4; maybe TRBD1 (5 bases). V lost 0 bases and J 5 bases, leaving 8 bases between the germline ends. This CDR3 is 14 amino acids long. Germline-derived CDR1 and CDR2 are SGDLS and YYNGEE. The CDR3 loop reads CASSVAGNNEKLFF. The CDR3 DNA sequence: TGTGCCAGCAGCGTAGCAGGGAACAATGAAAAACTGTTTTTT.

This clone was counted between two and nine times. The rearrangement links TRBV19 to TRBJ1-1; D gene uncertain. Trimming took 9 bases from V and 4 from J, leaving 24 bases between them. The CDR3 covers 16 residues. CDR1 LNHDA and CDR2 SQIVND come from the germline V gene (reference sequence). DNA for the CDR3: TGTGCCAGCCGCCCACAGTCGGCAGGCCTGTTCACTGAAGCTTTCTTT. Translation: CASRPQSAGLFTEAFF. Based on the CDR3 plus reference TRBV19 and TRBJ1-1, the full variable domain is DGGITQSPKYLFRKEGQNVTLSCEQNLNHDAMYWYRQDPGQGLRLIYYSQIVNDFQKGDIAEGYSVSREKKESFPLTVTSAQKNPTAFYLCASRPQSAGLFTEAFFGQGTRLTVV.

The CDR3 reads CASSLPDGQGYRAETQYF. DNA of the CDR3: TGTGCCAGCAGCTTGCCCGACGGACAGGGTTATAGGGCGGAGACCCAGTACTTC. The genes are TRBV5-4 and TRBJ2-5; TRBD1 aligns across 8 bases. The CDR3 spans 18 residues. The V gene's germline CDR1 is SGHNT and CDR2 YYREEE (reference sequence). V shed 1 base and J 5 bases; nucleotides not matched to a gene: 16.

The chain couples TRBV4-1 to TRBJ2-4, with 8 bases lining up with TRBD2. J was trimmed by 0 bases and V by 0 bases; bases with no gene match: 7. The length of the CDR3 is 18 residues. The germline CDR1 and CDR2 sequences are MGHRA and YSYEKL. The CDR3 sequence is CASSQERAGDVAKNIQYF. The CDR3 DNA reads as TGCGCCAGCAGCCAAGAGAGAGCGGGAGACGTAGCCAAAAACATTCAGTACTTC.

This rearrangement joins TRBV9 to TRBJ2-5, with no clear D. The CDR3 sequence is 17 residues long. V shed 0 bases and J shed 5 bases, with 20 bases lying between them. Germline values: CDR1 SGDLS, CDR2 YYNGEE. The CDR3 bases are TGTGCCAGCAGCGTAGGTTGGTCGGAGTGGAACGCGGAGACCCAGTACTTC. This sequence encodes CASSVGWSEWNAETQYF.

CDR3 in DNA: TGCGCCAGCAGCTTGATGACAGCCGCCTATGGCTACACCTTC. Amino acid sequence: CASSLMTAAYGYTF. This chain connects TRBV5-1 to TRBJ1-2; D might be TRBD1 (5 bases). V was clipped by 1 base and J by 4 bases, with 11 bases between them. The CDR3 is 14 amino acids. The V gene's germline CDR1 is SGHRS and CDR2 YFSETQ.

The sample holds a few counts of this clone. CDR3 bases: TGTGCCAGCAAACAAGCCGACAGGGGAGAGACCCAGTACTTC. Protein: CASKQADRGETQYF. The chain is built from TRBV28 and TRBJ2-5, with 8 bases lining up with TRBD1. The length of the CDR3 is 14 residues. The germline V gene has CDR1 MDHEN and CDR2 SYDVKM. V shed 7 bases, J shed 4 bases, and the junction held 8 bases outside the gene matches.

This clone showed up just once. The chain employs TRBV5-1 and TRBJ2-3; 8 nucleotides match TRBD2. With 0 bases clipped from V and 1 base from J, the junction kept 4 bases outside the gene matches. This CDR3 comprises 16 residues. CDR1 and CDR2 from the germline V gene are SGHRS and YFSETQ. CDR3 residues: CASSLGLAKRTDTQYF. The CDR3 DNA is TGCGCCAGCAGCTTGGGACTAGCGAAGCGCACAGATACGCAGTATTTT.

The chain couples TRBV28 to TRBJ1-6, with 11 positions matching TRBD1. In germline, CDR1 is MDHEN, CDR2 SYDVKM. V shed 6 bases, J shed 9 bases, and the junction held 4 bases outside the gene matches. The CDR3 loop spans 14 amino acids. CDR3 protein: CASSPGTGGSPLHF. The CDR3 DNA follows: TGTGCCAGCAGCCCCGGGACAGGGGGTTCACCCCTCCACTTT.

The CDR3 is CASTRSRGLSTDTQYF. The CDR3 nucleotides are TGTGCCAGCACTCGGTCGCGGGGGCTTAGCACAGATACGCAGTATTTT. J is TRBJ2-3 and V is TRBV28; D is possibly TRBD2 (7 bases). Trimming pared 7 bases from V and 0 bases from J, leaving 17 bases between. CDR1 MDHEN and CDR2 SYDVKM come from the germline V gene. CDR3 length: 16 amino acids.

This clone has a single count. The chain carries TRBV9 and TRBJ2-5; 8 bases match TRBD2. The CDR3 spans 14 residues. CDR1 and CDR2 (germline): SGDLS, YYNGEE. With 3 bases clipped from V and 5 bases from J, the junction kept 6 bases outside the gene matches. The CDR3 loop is CASSASGLGETQYF. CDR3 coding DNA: TGTGCCAGCAGCGCCTCGGGACTAGGGGAGACCCAGTACTTC.

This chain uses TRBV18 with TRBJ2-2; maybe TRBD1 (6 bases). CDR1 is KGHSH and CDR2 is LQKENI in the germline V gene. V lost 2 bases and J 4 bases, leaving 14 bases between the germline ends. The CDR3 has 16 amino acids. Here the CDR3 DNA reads TGTGCCAGCTCACCATCGGGACACCTACCCACCGGGGAGCTGTTTTTT. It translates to CASSPSGHLPTGELFF.

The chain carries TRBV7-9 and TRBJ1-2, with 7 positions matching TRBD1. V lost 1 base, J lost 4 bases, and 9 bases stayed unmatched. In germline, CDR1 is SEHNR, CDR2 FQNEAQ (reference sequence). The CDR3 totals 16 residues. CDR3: CASSLVGSTGIYGYTF. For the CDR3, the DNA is TGTGCCAGCAGCTTAGTAGGCTCGACAGGGATCTATGGCTACACCTTC.